The 16 T cell receptor beta chains in this list originate from one sample, sequenced in a study of T cell changes during pregnancy in multiple sclerosis. The data were produced by immunoSEQ multiplex PCR, yet TCRdb's version contains in-frame clones alone and is incomplete. The sample consists of around 50,000 clones, about 94% of them appearing once. Sample: CD8+ T cells from peripheral blood mononuclear cells, taken in the first trimester of pregnancy. The receptor source for this set is a female donor with multiple sclerosis, enrolled in a pregnancy study.

V and J are TRBV7-9 and TRBJ1-1, with 7 bases lining up with TRBD1. This CDR3 comprises 16 residues. After removal of 1 base from V and 3 bases from J, the junction contained 8 bases not matched to a gene. The germline gives CDR1 SEHNR, CDR2 FQNEAQ (reference sequence). CDR3 coding DNA: TGTGCCAGCAGCTTAGGCCGGACAGGAGACGACACTGAAGCTTTCTTT. Translating it yields CASSLGRTGDDTEAFF.

The CDR3 spells CASSVTSGGVETQYF. The CDR3, as DNA: TGTGCCAGCAGCGTTACCAGCGGGGGTGTAGAGACCCAGTACTTC. The chain couples TRBV14 to TRBJ2-5; 8 nucleotides line up with TRBD2. The CDR3 contains 15 residues. Per the germline V gene, CDR1 is SGHDN and CDR2 is FVKESK. With 5 bases clipped from V and 4 bases from J, the junction kept 9 bases outside the gene matches.

The chain employs TRBV5-1 and TRBJ2-7; D is perhaps TRBD2 (5 bases). CDR3 length: 13 residues. Germline CDR1 and CDR2: SGHRS and YFSETQ. The V and J ends lost 4 bases and 0 bases respectively, with 8 bases between them. The DNA for the CDR3 is TGCGCCAGCAGCCTAGGGAGCTCCTACGAGCAGTACTTC. It is translated as CASSLGSSYEQYF.

The J gene is TRBJ1-1, the V gene TRBV9; 7 nucleotides match TRBD1. CDR3 length: 13 amino acids. Trimming took 0 bases from V and 12 from J; bases not matched to a gene: 8. Germline loops: CDR1 SGDLS, CDR2 YYNGEE. This chain's CDR3 is CASSVGVGGESFF. CDR3 sequence (DNA): TGTGCCAGCAGCGTAGGGGTAGGGGGCGAATCTTTCTTT.

The chain employs TRBV7-6 and TRBJ2-7, with D possibly matching TRBD2 (6 bases). V dropped 5 bases and J dropped 6 bases, with 17 bases sitting between them. CDR1 SGHVS and CDR2 FNYEAQ come from the germline V gene. The CDR3 runs to 14 residues. CDR3 sequence: CASSPLGRDSEQYF. Here the CDR3 DNA reads TGTGCCAGCAGCCCCCTAGGGCGGGACTCCGAGCAGTACTTC.

The J gene is TRBJ2-7, the V gene TRBV5-8; 9 nucleotides line up with TRBD2. The ends lost 2 bases at V and 4 bases at J; junction bases unmatched: 4. Germline V gives CDR1 SGHTS, CDR2 YDEGEE. The CDR3 contains 14 residues. The chain's CDR3 is CASSFGGLAYEQYF. CDR3 nucleotide sequence: TGTGCCAGCAGCTTTGGGGGACTAGCTTACGAGCAGTACTTC.

The rearrangement links TRBV5-1 to TRBJ2-5; a possible D gene is TRBD2 (6 bases). Germline CDR1 is SGHRS and CDR2 is YFSETQ. V was shortened by 7 bases and J by 5 bases, with 18 bases between the two germline ends. CDR3 size: 14 residues. CDR3 coding DNA: TGCGCCAGCCGAGAACTCAGTGCGGGGGAGACCCAGTACTTC. This translates into CASRELSAGETQYF.

The J gene is TRBJ2-7, the V gene TRBV11-2; tentatively, D is TRBD2 (6 bases). The V and J ends lost 2 bases and 0 bases respectively, with 14 bases between them. Germline V lookup: CDR1 SGHAT, CDR2 FQNNGV. The CDR3 covers 16 residues. CDR3 sequence reads: CASSLMEGGSSYEQYF. The CDR3 DNA is TGTGCCAGCAGCTTAATGGAGGGAGGCAGCTCCTACGAGCAGTACTTC.

The CDR3 protein is CASSPIAGGRSQETQYF. For the CDR3, the DNA is TGTGCCAGCAGTCCGATAGCGGGAGGGCGGTCCCAAGAGACCCAGTACTTC. The chain combines TRBV27 with TRBJ2-5; TRBD2 aligns across 11 bases. Trimming cost V 5 bases and J 1 base; bases outside gene matches: 9. The CDR3 consists of 17 residues. Germline V gives CDR1 MNHEY, CDR2 SMNVEV (reference sequence).

J is TRBJ2-7 and V is TRBV2, with a possible D match to TRBD1 (5 bases). The V end lost 0 bases, the J end lost 3 bases, and 12 bases lay between the germline ends. The CDR3 totals 15 residues. Germline lookup yields CDR1 SNHLY and CDR2 FYNNEI. The CDR3 is CASSEATRTNYEQYF. CDR3 nucleotides: TGTGCCAGCAGTGAAGCTACCAGGACAAACTACGAGCAGTACTTC.

The chain uses TRBV5-1 and TRBJ1-2, with D perhaps matching TRBD1 (5 bases). Per the germline V gene, CDR1 is SGHRS and CDR2 is YFSETQ. This CDR3 has 13 amino acids. The V gene lost 0 bases and the J gene lost 6 bases, with 9 bases spanning the gap. The CDR3 region has the DNA TGCGCCAGCAGCTTGGCCTCCAGGGATGGCTACACCTTC. Translation: CASSLASRDGYTF.

This chain uses TRBV7-2 with TRBJ2-7, with D maybe TRBD2 (5 bases). Trimming removed 5 bases from V and 6 bases from J, with 14 bases in between. CDR1 and CDR2 (germline): SGHTA, FQGNSA. The CDR3 runs 13 residues. The CDR3 protein is CASSPPGLVEQYF. Here the CDR3 DNA reads TGTGCCAGCAGCCCTCCGGGGTTAGTCGAGCAGTACTTC. Full variable domain (outside the CDR3, taken from reference TRBV7-2 and TRBJ2-7): GAGVSQSPSNKVTEKGKDVELRCDPISGHTALYWYRQSLGQGLEFLIYFQGNSAPDKSGLPSDRFSAERTGGSVSTLTIQRTQQEDSAVYLCASSPPGLVEQYFGPGTRLTVT.

The chain uses TRBV9 and TRBJ2-3; a possible D gene is TRBD1 (6 bases). Trimming removed 4 bases from V and 1 base from J, with 13 bases in between. The germline gives CDR1 SGDLS, CDR2 YYNGEE. The CDR3 is made up of 15 amino acids. The CDR3 coding sequence is TGTGCCAGCAGCCCTCAGGGGCTTCGCACAGATACGCAGTATTTT. Its protein product is CASSPQGLRTDTQYF. Using reference TRBV9 and TRBJ2-3 for the parts outside the CDR3, the full variable domain is DSGVTQTPKHLITATGQRVTLRCSPRSGDLSVYWYQQSLDQGLQFLIQYYNGEERAKGNILERFSAQQFPDLHSELNLSSLELGDSALYFCASSPQGLRTDTQYFGPGTRLTVL.

V is TRBV7-9 and J is TRBJ2-7; TRBD2 aligns across 12 bases. This CDR3 is built from 15 residues. Trimming removed 7 bases from V and 5 bases from J; junction bases left unmatched: 9. Germline-derived CDR1 and CDR2 are SEHNR and FQNEAQ (reference sequence). CDR3 protein: CASTTLTSGGDEQYF. CDR3 DNA: TGTGCCAGCACCACCCTGACTAGCGGGGGTGACGAGCAGTACTTC.

V gene TRBV6-5 combines with J gene TRBJ1-3; 8 bases agree with TRBD1. The CDR3 consists of 15 residues. J lost 5 bases, V lost 5 bases, and 8 bases had no gene match. Germline lookup yields CDR1 MNHEY and CDR2 SVGAGI. CDR3 region: CASSNPGGSRNTIYF. Written as DNA, the CDR3 is TGTGCCAGCAGTAATCCAGGGGGCTCAAGAAACACCATATATTTT.

The table lists this clone with a count of one. V is TRBV7-6 and J is TRBJ2-7, with 10 bases lining up with TRBD1. J lost 2 bases, V lost 5 bases, and 9 bases had no gene match. The germline CDR1 and CDR2 sequences are SGHVS and FNYEAQ. This CDR3 comprises 16 residues. The chain's CDR3 is CASSLKTGTGAYEQYF. CDR3 DNA: TGTGCCAGCAGCCTTAAGACCGGGACAGGGGCCTACGAGCAGTACTTC.